These 32 T cell receptor beta chains came from one sample sequenced in a study of glioma-infiltrating T cells. The iRepertoire nested amplicon-rescue multiplex PCR amplified TCR alpha and beta CDR3s from RNA. Using its own MiXCR run on the multiplex PCR reads, TCRdb lists one record per CDR3 protein. The repertoire holds a few thousand distinct CDR3 sequences, 33% seen once, with under 8% in the top ten. The sample consisted of glioma tissue, nonneoplastic brain tissue, or PBMCs (not recorded which). The receptor set was obtained from a human donor with low-grade glioma or glioblastoma, undergoing nonglioma brain surgery, or in good health (not recorded which).

By frequency in the sample, this clonotype is medium-sized. The chain joins TRBV5-1 to TRBJ2-1, with D perhaps TRBD2 (7 bases). V gave up 2 bases and J gave up 6 bases, with 18 bases separating them. The CDR3 contains 16 residues. Germline CDR1 and CDR2: SGHRS and YFSETQ. Here the CDR3 DNA reads TGCGCCAGCAGCTTTGGGAGCTCGGGGGGCGTCAATGAGCAGTTCTTC. Translated, it gives CASSFGSSGGVNEQFF.

On this clonotype itself: An end of the junction does not agree with germline; a read error may underlie this. The rearrangement joins TRBV3-1 to TRBJ2-1; D is uncertain. Germline V gene data show CDR1 as LGHDT and CDR2 as YNNKEL (reference sequence). The CDR3 totals 12 residues. CDR3 in DNA: TGTGACAGCAGCCAAGAAGACAATGAGCAGTTCTTC. Its protein is CDSSQEDNEQFF.

By share of the sample, this clonotype is medium-sized. The chain employs TRBV7-9 and TRBJ2-2; D unclear. Germline lookup yields CDR1 SEHNR and CDR2 FQNEAQ (reference sequence). This CDR3 is built from 14 residues. V was shortened by 8 bases and J by 0 bases, with 10 bases between the two germline ends. The CDR3 loop reads CASATVTNTGELFF. The CDR3 bases are TGTGCCAGCGCGACGGTTACGAACACCGGGGAGCTGTTTTTT.

This clonotype is categorized as medium-sized. This chain uses TRBV16 with TRBJ1-2, with a weak D call TRBD1 (6 bases). The V gene lost 5 bases and the J gene lost 4 bases, with 14 bases spanning the gap. CDR3 size: 14 residues. From germline, CDR1 is KGHSY and CDR2 FQNENV. The CDR3 reads CASSLQGRGYGYTF. For the CDR3, the DNA is TGTGCCAGCAGCTTACAGGGTCGGGGCTATGGCTACACCTTC.

In its sample, this clonotype ranks as medium-sized. The chain links TRBV19 to TRBJ1-5; no definite D call. V lost 3 bases to trimming and J lost 4 bases, with 13 bases between them. This CDR3 region has 15 residues. Germline values: CDR1 LNHDA, CDR2 SQIVND (reference sequence). The CDR3 region is CASSIAQLQNQPQHF. CDR3 DNA: TGTGCCAGTAGTATCGCGCAGCTTCAGAATCAGCCCCAGCATTTT.

In its sample, this clonotype ranks as large. The gene calls are TRBV6-1 and TRBJ2-5; 9 bases match TRBD2. Germline V CDR1 and CDR2: MNHNS, SASEGT. V lost 6 bases to trimming and J lost 4 bases; unmatched junction nucleotides: 6. The CDR3 is 14 residues long. The CDR3 spells CASRAGGLAETQYF. The DNA of the CDR3 is TGTGCCAGCAGGGCGGGGGGGCTAGCAGAGACCCAGTACTTC.

V is TRBV19 and J is TRBJ2-3; no clear D gene. Per the germline V gene, CDR1 is LNHDA and CDR2 is SQIVND (reference sequence). V was trimmed by 4 bases and J by 0 bases, leaving 5 bases between them. The CDR3 is 13 residues long. The CDR3 is CASSTQSTDTQYF. CDR3 coding DNA: TGTGCCAGTAGTACCCAAAGCACAGATACGCAGTATTTT.

This clonotype rates as medium-sized. The chain links TRBV20-1 to TRBJ1-2, with 12 bases identical to TRBD1. In germline, CDR1 is DFQATT, CDR2 SNEGSKA (reference sequence). Trimming at V came to 5 bases and at J to 8 bases, leaving 9 bases not matched to a gene. CDR3 length: 14 amino acids. CDR3 loop: CSAGWDRGRRGYTF. As DNA, the CDR3 is TGCAGTGCTGGGTGGGACAGGGGGCGTCGAGGCTACACCTTC.

Remarks on this clonotype: The CDR3 carries no conserved terminal phenylalanine or tryptophan, so it likely arises from a read error. V is TRBV29-1 and J is TRBJ1-2; weak D call: TRBD1 (5 bases). The CDR3 spans 15 residues. CDR1 is SQVTM, CDR2 ANQGSEA, per germline. For the CDR3, the DNA is TGCAGAGTTGAAGATCGGGGGACGAGGGACTATGGCTACACCTTA. Translated, it gives CRVEDRGTRDYGYTL.

Turning to this clonotype: A much larger clonotype is one base distant, so this may be a read error. The gene calls are TRBV4-2 and TRBJ2-1; D call uncertain. Trimming cost V 6 bases and J 9 bases, with 15 bases left between them. This CDR3 is built from 13 residues. Looked up from germline, CDR1 is LGHNA and CDR2 is YNFKEQ. The CDR3 is CASRPPAGVEQFF. Written as DNA, the CDR3 is TGTGCCAGCAGACCTCCCGCTGGTGTTGAGCAGTTCTTC.

This clonotype was seen at least ten times. The CDR3 sequence: CASDLPDRARGEQFF. The CDR3 nucleotides are TGTGCCAGTGACCTTCCGGACAGGGCGCGGGGTGAGCAGTTCTTC. The gene calls are TRBV19 and TRBJ2-1, with TRBD1 identical over 8 bases. The CDR3 contains 15 residues. V was pared by 8 bases and J by 9 bases, with 15 bases of the junction left unmatched. From germline, CDR1 is LNHDA and CDR2 SQIVND (reference sequence).

V usage is TRBV6-5 and J usage is TRBJ1-2; tentative D call: TRBD1 (5 bases). The CDR3 totals 15 residues. Deletions cut 0 bases from V and 2 bases from J, with 10 bases between. Germline CDR1 reads MNHEY; CDR2 reads SVGAGI. CDR3 DNA sequence: TGTGCCAGCAGTTACTCGAAGGGGAACAACTATGGCTACACCTTC. Residues: CASSYSKGNNYGYTF.

Many counts were recorded for this clonotype. The rearrangement uses TRBV29-1 and TRBJ2-7; D gene unclear. The CDR3 totals 15 residues. CDR1 and CDR2 (germline): SQVTM, ANQGSEA. Trimming stripped 6 bases from V and 2 bases from J, with 20 bases between. The CDR3 bases are TGCAGCGTCTCTCAGACCGTAAGTGGCCCCTACGAGCAGTACTTC. Amino acids: CSVSQTVSGPYEQYF.

Ten or more counts support this clonotype. This chain uses TRBV4-2 with TRBJ1-1, with 7 nucleotides matching TRBD1. Trimming removed 5 bases from V and 3 bases from J; junction bases left unmatched: 6. CDR3 length: 14 amino acids. Germline values: CDR1 LGHNA, CDR2 YNFKEQ. The DNA for the CDR3 is TGTGCCAGCAGCGACCGGGACAGTGACACTGAAGCTTTCTTT. It codes for CASSDRDSDTEAFF.

This clonotype has at least ten counts. The chain has TRBV5-4 and TRBJ1-2, with D perhaps TRBD1 (5 bases). V lost 6 bases, J lost 8 bases, and 11 bases lay in between. The CDR3 extends over 11 amino acids. Germline values: CDR1 SGHNT, CDR2 YYREEE (reference sequence). CDR3 region: CASTGTGGYTF. CDR3 DNA sequence: TGTGCCAGCACCGGAACAGGCGGCTACACCTTC.

The chain uses TRBV4-2 and TRBJ2-1; 8 nucleotides align to TRBD2. CDR3 length equals 18 residues. Germline values: CDR1 LGHNA, CDR2 YNFKEQ. J was trimmed by 8 bases and V by 1 base; bases with no gene match: 16. The CDR3: CASSQGISGGAFMDEQFF. DNA for the CDR3: TGTGCCAGCAGCCAAGGAATCTCCGGGGGGGCATTCATGGATGAGCAGTTCTTC.

The chain employs TRBV7-2 and TRBJ1-2, with D maybe TRBD1 (5 bases). The V gene's germline CDR1 is SGHTA and CDR2 FQGNSA. The CDR3 totals 11 residues. Trimming left V 10 bases short and J 7 bases short, with 13 bases between. This CDR3 is CAIKTGGGYTF. DNA of the CDR3: TGTGCCATCAAAACAGGTGGTGGCTACACCTTC. The full variable domain, completed using reference TRBV7-2 and TRBJ1-2, is GAGVSQSPSNKVTEKGKDVELRCDPISGHTALYWYRQSLGQGLEFLIYFQGNSAPDKSGLPSDRFSAERTGGSVSTLTIQRTQQEDSAVYLCAIKTGGGYTFGSGTRLTVV.

This clonotype is medium-sized. This chain connects TRBV18 to TRBJ2-3; no reliable D call. V lost 3 bases to trimming and J lost 0 bases, with 10 bases between them. Germline-derived CDR1 and CDR2 are KGHSH and LQKENI. This CDR3 spans 15 amino acids. The CDR3 sequence is CASSPFTGSTDTQYF. The DNA for the CDR3 is TGTGCCAGCTCACCGTTTACTGGTAGCACAGATACGCAGTATTTT.

Of note for this clonotype: A much larger clone lies one base from this, so it may be a read error. The chain has TRBV6-1 and TRBJ1-1, with D perhaps TRBD1 (5 bases). This CDR3 is built from 18 residues. The germline V gene has CDR1 MNHNS and CDR2 SASEGT. CDR3 loop: CASSLGESRQNLNTAAFF. CDR3 bases: TGTGCCAGCAGTCTAGGTGAGAGCAGACAGAATCTGAACACTGCAGCTTTCTTT.

By share of the sample, this clonotype is medium-sized. V and J are TRBV18 and TRBJ2-6; a weak D match, TRBD1 (6 bases). This CDR3 is 17 amino acids long. Germline CDR1 is KGHSH and CDR2 is LQKENI. The V gene lost 2 bases and the J gene lost 2 bases, with 13 bases spanning the gap. This CDR3 reads CASSPEQGIAGANVLTF. The CDR3 coding sequence is TGTGCCAGCTCACCAGAACAGGGAATAGCTGGGGCCAACGTCCTGACTTTC.

By proportion, this clonotype is large (0.1 to 1%). The V and J genes are TRBV20-1 and TRBJ1-1; no firm D call. From germline, CDR1 is DFQATT and CDR2 SNEGSKA (reference sequence). The V gene lost 5 bases and the J gene lost 0 bases, with 16 bases spanning the gap. CDR3 length: 15 amino acids. CDR3 amino acids: CSAATHRLMNTEAFF. The CDR3 nucleotides are TGCAGTGCTGCAACCCACAGACTAATGAACACTGAAGCTTTCTTT.

This clonotype has at least ten counts. The chain links TRBV4-3 to TRBJ2-3; D unresolved. V dropped 0 bases and J dropped 3 bases, with 10 bases sitting between them. This CDR3 is 15 amino acids long. Germline V CDR1 and CDR2: LGHNA, YSLEER. The DNA for the CDR3 is TGCGCCAGCAGCCAAGAATTGCTACGGACAGATACGCAGTATTTT. Translated: CASSQELLRTDTQYF.

This clonotype is medium-sized in the sample. The chain is built from TRBV7-2 and TRBJ1-2, with a tentative D call TRBD1 (6 bases). The CDR3 spans 12 residues. Trimming took 1 base from V and 14 from J, leaving 14 bases between them. CDR1 is SGHTA, CDR2 FQGNSA, per germline. CDR3 amino acids: CASSLGYRVETF. In DNA, the CDR3 is TGTGCCAGCAGCTTAGGGTACAGGGTAGAAACCTTC.

This clonotype ranks as large. This chain joins TRBV6-1 and TRBJ1-5; no clear D. Trimming took 4 bases from V and 3 from J, leaving 7 bases between them. Germline V CDR1 and CDR2: MNHNS, SASEGT. The CDR3 loop spans 13 amino acids. The CDR3 DNA reads TGTGCCAGCAGTGTAGAGGACAATCAGCCCCAGCATTTT. Translating it yields CASSVEDNQPQHF.

This clonotype is labeled medium-sized. The chain couples TRBV10-3 to TRBJ1-5; D unclear. V lost 3 bases and J 5 bases, leaving 8 bases between the germline ends. The CDR3 is made up of 13 amino acids. Germline V gene sequence: CDR1 ENHRY, CDR2 SYGVKD. The CDR3 nucleotides are TGTGCCATCAGTGAACGTGAGGATCAGCCCCAGCATTTT. Its protein product is CAISEREDQPQHF.

In its sample, this clonotype is medium-sized (0.01 to 0.1%). This sequence joins TRBV12-3 or TRBV12-4 and TRBJ1-1; a possible D gene is TRBD1 (5 bases). There are 13 residues in the CDR3. The ends were cut back, 5 bases at V and 3 bases at J, with 10 bases in the middle. CDR3 sequence (DNA): TGTGCCAGCAGTCGGGGGGTAGACACTGAAGCTTTCTTT. It specifies CASSRGVDTEAFF.

This clonotype ranks as medium-sized. V and J are TRBV20-1 and TRBJ2-1; 11 nucleotides align to TRBD2. The length of the CDR3 is 14 residues. Germline-derived CDR1 and CDR2 are DFQATT and SNEGSKA (reference sequence). The V and J ends lost 3 bases and 8 bases, in that order; junction bases with no gene match: 6. The CDR3 coding sequence is TGCAGTGCTAGGGGAACTAGCGGGGGCTATGAGCAGTTCTTC. Amino acid sequence: CSARGTSGGYEQFF.

This clonotype was seen many times. This rearrangement joins TRBV7-3 to TRBJ1-2; D is unresolved. Germline lookup yields CDR1 SGHTA and CDR2 FQGTGA. This CDR3 has 15 residues. The ends were cut back, 5 bases at V and 1 base at J, with 14 bases in the middle. CDR3 loop: CASSPRADYNYGYTF. For the CDR3, the DNA is TGTGCCAGCAGCCCCCGGGCAGATTATAACTATGGCTACACCTTC.

A word on this clonotype: One end of the junction does not line up with germline, which may come from a read error. The genes are TRBV6-6 and TRBJ1-2; possible D gene TRBD1, 5 bases. Germline V gene data show CDR1 as MNHNY and CDR2 as SVGAGI (reference sequence). This CDR3 comprises 15 residues. In nucleotides, the CDR3 is TGTGCCAGCAGTTATCAGGGATTGACTAACTATGGATACACATTC. This codes for CASSYQGLTNYGYTF.

This clonotype was observed at least ten times. The chain couples TRBV12-3 or TRBV12-4 to TRBJ2-7; 10 bases fit TRBD1. This CDR3 region has 16 residues. With 4 bases clipped from V and 4 bases from J, the junction kept 10 bases outside the gene matches. CDR3 loop: CASSSWGEGQGYEQYF. The CDR3, as DNA: TGTGCCAGCAGTTCCTGGGGGGAGGGACAGGGGTACGAGCAGTACTTC.

This clonotype is large. The chain has TRBV15 and TRBJ1-5, with no clear D. Germline V gives CDR1 LNHNV, CDR2 YYDKDF (reference sequence). The CDR3 consists of 16 residues. The V gene lost 0 bases and the J gene lost 3 bases, with 12 bases spanning the gap. The CDR3: CATSRDETEDNQPQHF. The CDR3 DNA reads TGTGCCACCAGCAGAGACGAGACGGAGGACAATCAGCCCCAGCATTTT.

This clonotype is classed as medium-sized. The chain employs TRBV3-1 and TRBJ1-1; D not resolved. CDR1 is LGHDT and CDR2 is YNNKEL in the germline V gene (reference sequence). The CDR3 is made up of 15 amino acids. Trimming pared 4 bases from V and 5 bases from J, leaving 17 bases between. CDR3 region: CASSLRNLGRTEAFF. The CDR3 DNA follows: TGTGCCAGCAGCCTAAGGAACTTGGGCCGAACTGAAGCTTTCTTT.